This TCR beta chain originates from a study of metastatic and nonmetastatic thyroid tumors. Treatment of any kind had been given to no patient before thyroid surgery. This clone was found many times. TCRdb re-processed the PCR reads through MiXCR. The sample lists around 45,000 clones, under 4% seen once, with 8% to 10% in the top ten. This receptor was obtained from a female donor with papillary thyroid cancer or a benign thyroid nodule (not recorded which). Some clones in this sample may be carry-over from other donors' samples. The sequenced material came from blood.

The CDR3 DNA follows: TGTGCCAGCAGCCCTCGAGCGGGATCATACTACGAGCAGTACTTC. Protein sequence: CASSPRAGSYYEQYF. The V and J genes are TRBV11-2 and TRBJ2-7; TRBD2 matches at 7 bases. The CDR3 extends over 15 amino acids. Trimming at V came to 5 bases and at J to 3 bases, leaving 10 bases not matched to a gene. The V gene's germline CDR1 is SGHAT and CDR2 FQNNGV.